This TCR beta chain was profiled in a study of human thymus T cells. General observations from the study: Related work showed strongly overlapping thymic repertoires across unrelated individuals.

Resections were taken during corrective heart surgery, and the thymus tissue came from these. Healthy Finnish infants undergoing corrective surgery for congenital heart defects were used as donors. Points on this clone: Its antigen is still unknown.

V was cut by 4 bases and J by 4 bases, with 13 bases left in between. The germline CDR1 and CDR2 sequences are MRHNA and SNTAGT. The CDR3 runs to 15 residues. TCRdb keeps only in-frame clones here, not all; method: immunoSEQ multiplex PCR. Here the sample spans tens of thousands of clones, roughly 94% being singletons. This chain uses TRBV6-4 with TRBJ2-2; possibly TRBD1 for D (5 bases). The sequenced sample was thymus tissue. This sequence originates from a girl under three years old with a congenital heart defect but otherwise immunologically healthy. The CDR3 nucleotides read TGTGCCAGCAGTGCCTCAGGGTCGGGCACCGGGGAGCTGTTTTTT. Translation: CASSASGSGTGELFF.